This paragraph reports one T cell receptor (beta chain). Its antigen is not yet known. Base-call qualities are not available, and no considerably larger clone is one nucleotide away. The time point label here, explained by the study, means: about 28 days (+/-7) after the second vaccine dose. AZD1222 recipients given second doses at about 4 weeks or at about 12 weeks were pooled, since spike-specific TCR depth and breadth were not found to differ between the two schedules. Vaccinee samples came from UK trials COV001 and COV002, including a single-blind randomized controlled phase 2/3 trial of AZD1222 (ChAdOx1 nCoV-19) in healthy adults. For TCRbeta chain sequencing, PBMC samples were collected from trial participants at day 0 and at day 28 after the second dose. This sample is part of a study of T cell responses to AZD1222 COVID-19 vaccine (dated by TCRdb to 2020 to 2023). Study-level background: TCR sequencing covered 230 to 250 trial participants: 207 given two doses of AZD1222 and 26 given two doses of MenACWY control vaccine. Trial participants were enrolled by age into subgroups of 18-55, 56-69 and 70-plus years, and roughly 160, 29 and 62 TCR-sequenced participants, respectively, were included in these subgroups.

The CDR3 regions of human TCRbeta chains were subjected to immunosequencing. Under the source paper's analysis protocol: TCRs in the repertoires were compared against a reference library of SARS-CoV-2-specific TCRs that had been generated with the MIRA antigen-specificity platform. Breadth was defined as the fraction of unique TCRs that were SARS-CoV-2-associated, and depth was defined as the fraction of total T cells that were SARS-CoV-2-associated. Using the MIRA data, each spike-specific TCR was assigned both to the spike region to which the TCR was reactive and to a CD4 or CD8 class. Log10-transformed breadth and depth values were compared by one-way ANOVA with Sidak's multiple comparisons tests. Here the immuneACCESS table is served through TCRdb, limited to in-frame sequences with V and J called. Missing clones are a known gap in these copies; in checked studies unresolved V genes cover under half, and the rest lacks a known reason. V and J calls and clone size are those listed in that table; D and trimming were worked out from the DNA. Present in this sample are more than 90,000 clones, around 84% of which were seen just once. The ten largest clones take up around 17% of the sample.

The CDR3 starts with the cysteine, ends with the phenylalanine, and has 16 residues. The sequence is cut down to CDR3 DNA, 48 bases in frame from base 1. Looking up the germline V gene (reference sequence) yields CDR1 SEHNR and CDR2 FQNEAQ. The V end loses 5 bases and the J end loses 0 bases, and a stretch of 14 bases separates them. What the work shows at the level of the full study, not this receptor alone: In the small 56-69-year group, the increase in depth fell short of significance, most likely because of low power. Participants were mostly white British and included more females than males, and it was suggested by the authors that clonal diversity may have been underestimated. Conclusions about previously exposed vaccinees are limited, since just six or seven AZD1222 recipients were seropositive for SARS-CoV-2 at baseline. CD4 TCRs associated with the vaccine covered the entire spike protein, and the dominant responses were in regions 160-218 and 743-854. Epitopes outside the regions mutated in the B.1.351 and B.1.1.7 variants were reportedly recognized by nearly half of the unique spike-specific TCRs. A significant rise in spike-specific TCR breadth and depth was observed after two AZD1222 doses relative to day 0 and relative to MenACWY recipients. Because no day 14 peak-response samples were available, repertoires were characterized only after the peak T cell response.

The receptor was derived from an adult who received the AZD1222 COVID-19 vaccine. This specimen consisted of peripheral blood, obtained 28 days after the second AZD1222 dose. Rearrangement joined TRBV7-9 to TRBJ1-3; the D segment could be TRBD1, given 5 matching bases. Here is the DNA: TGTGCCAGCAGCCGTCGGGACCCAGCCTCTGGAAACACCATATATTTT. Its protein reads: CASSRRDPASGNTIYF.